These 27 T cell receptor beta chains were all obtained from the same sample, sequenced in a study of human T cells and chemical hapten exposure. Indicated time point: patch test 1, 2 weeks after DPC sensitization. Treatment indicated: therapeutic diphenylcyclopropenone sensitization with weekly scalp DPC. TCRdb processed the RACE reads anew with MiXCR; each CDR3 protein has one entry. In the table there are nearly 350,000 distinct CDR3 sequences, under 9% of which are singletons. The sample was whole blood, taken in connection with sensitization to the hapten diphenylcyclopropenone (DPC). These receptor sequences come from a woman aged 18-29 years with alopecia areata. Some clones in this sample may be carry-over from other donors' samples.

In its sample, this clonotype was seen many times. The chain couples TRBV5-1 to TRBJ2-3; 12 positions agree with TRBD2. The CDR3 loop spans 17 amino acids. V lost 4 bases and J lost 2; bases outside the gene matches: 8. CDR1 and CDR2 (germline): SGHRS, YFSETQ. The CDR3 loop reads CASSKYSSGGATDTQYF. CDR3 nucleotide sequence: TGCGCCAGCAGCAAATACTCTAGCGGGGGGGCCACAGATACGCAGTATTTT. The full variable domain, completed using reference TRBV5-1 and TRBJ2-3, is KAGVTQTPRYLIKTRGQQVTLSCSPISGHRSVSWYQQTPGQGLQFLFEYFSETQRNKGNFPGRFSGRQFSNSRSEMNVSTLELGDSALYLCASSKYSSGGATDTQYFGPGTRLTVL.

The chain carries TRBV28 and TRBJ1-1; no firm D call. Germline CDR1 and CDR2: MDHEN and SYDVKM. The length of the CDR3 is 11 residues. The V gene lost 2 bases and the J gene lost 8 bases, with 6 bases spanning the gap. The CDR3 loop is CASSLSREAFF. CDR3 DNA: TGTGCCAGCAGTTTAAGCAGGGAAGCTTTCTTT.

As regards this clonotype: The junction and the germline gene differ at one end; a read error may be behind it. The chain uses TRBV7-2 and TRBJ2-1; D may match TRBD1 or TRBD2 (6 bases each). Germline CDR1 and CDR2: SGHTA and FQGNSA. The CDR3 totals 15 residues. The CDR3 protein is CASSLGGGTWRVQFF. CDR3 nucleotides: TGTGCCAGCAGTTTAGGAGGGGGGACCTGGAGAGTTCAGTTCTTC.

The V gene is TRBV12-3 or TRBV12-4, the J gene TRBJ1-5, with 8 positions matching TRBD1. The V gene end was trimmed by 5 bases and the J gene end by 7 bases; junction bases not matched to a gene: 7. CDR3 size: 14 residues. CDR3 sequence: CASSPGQGPQPQHF. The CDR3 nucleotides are TGTGCCAGCAGTCCTGGACAGGGACCACAGCCCCAGCATTTT.

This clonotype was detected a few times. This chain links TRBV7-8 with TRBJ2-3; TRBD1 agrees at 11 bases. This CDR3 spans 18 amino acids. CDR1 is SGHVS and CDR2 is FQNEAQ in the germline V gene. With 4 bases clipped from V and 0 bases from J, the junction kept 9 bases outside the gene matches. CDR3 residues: CASSYRDRGYFSTDTQYF. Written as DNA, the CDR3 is TGTGCCAGCAGCTACCGGGACAGGGGGTACTTTAGCACAGATACGCAGTATTTT.

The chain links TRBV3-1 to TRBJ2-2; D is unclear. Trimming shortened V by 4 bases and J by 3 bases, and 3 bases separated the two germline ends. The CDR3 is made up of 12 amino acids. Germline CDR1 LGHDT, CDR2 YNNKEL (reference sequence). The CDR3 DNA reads TGTGCCAGCAGCCGATACACCGGGGAGCTGTTTTTT. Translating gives CASSRYTGELFF. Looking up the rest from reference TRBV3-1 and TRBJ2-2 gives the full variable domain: DTAVSQTPKYLVTQMGNDKSIKCEQNLGHDTMYWYKQDSKKFLKIMFSYNNKELIINETVPNRFSPKSPDKAHLNLHINSLELGDSAVYFCASSRYTGELFFGEGSRLTVL.

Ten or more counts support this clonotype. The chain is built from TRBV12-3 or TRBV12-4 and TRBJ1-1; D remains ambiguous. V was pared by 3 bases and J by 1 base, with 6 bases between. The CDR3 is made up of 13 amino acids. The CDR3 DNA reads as TGTGCCAGCAGTTTCCACGGGAACACTGAAGCTTTCTTT. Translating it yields CASSFHGNTEAFF.

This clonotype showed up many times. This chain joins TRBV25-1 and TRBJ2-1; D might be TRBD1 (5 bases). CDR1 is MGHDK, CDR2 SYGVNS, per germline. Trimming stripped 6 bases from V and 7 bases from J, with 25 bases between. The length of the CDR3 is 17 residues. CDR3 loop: CASSRMTRAGNPNEQFF. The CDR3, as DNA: TGTGCCAGCAGCCGAATGACCAGGGCAGGGAACCCTAATGAGCAGTTCTTC.

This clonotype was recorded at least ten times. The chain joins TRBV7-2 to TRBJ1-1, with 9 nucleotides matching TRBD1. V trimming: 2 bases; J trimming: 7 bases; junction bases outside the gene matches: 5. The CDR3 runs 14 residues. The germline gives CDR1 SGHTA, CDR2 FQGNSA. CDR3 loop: CASSLYLGQGEAFF. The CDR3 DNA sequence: TGTGCCAGCAGCTTATACTTGGGACAGGGTGAAGCTTTCTTT. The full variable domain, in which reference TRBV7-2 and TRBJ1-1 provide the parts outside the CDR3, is GAGVSQSPSNKVTEKGKDVELRCDPISGHTALYWYRQSLGQGLEFLIYFQGNSAPDKSGLPSDRFSAERTGGSVSTLTIQRTQQEDSAVYLCASSLYLGQGEAFFGQGTRLTVV.

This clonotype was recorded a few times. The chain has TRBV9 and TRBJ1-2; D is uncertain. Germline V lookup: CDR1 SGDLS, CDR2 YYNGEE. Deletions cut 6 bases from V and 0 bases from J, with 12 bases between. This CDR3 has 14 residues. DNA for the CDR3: TGTGCCAGCACCCCCCGGGGAGCTAACTATGGCTACACCTTC. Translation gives CASTPRGANYGYTF.

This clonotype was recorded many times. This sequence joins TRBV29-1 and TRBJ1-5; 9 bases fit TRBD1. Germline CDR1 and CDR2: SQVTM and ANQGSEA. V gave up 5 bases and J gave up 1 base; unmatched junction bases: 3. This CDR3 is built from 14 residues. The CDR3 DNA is TGCAGCGTTCGGACAGGGGAGAGCAATCAGCCCCAGCATTTT. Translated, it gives CSVRTGESNQPQHF.

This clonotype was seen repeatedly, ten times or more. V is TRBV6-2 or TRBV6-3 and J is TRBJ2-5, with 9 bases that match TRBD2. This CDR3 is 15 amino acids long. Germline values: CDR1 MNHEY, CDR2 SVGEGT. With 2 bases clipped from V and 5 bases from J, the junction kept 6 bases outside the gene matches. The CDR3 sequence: CASSYQRGASETQYF. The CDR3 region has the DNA TGTGCCAGCAGTTACCAGCGGGGGGCCTCCGAGACCCAGTACTTC.

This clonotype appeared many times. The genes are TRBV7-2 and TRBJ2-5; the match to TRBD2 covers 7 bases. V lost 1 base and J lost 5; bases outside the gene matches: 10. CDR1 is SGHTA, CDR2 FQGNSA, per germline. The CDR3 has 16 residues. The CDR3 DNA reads TGTGCCAGCAGCTTAGTGGCGGGGGAACGCATGGAGACCCAGTACTTC. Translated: CASSLVAGERMETQYF.

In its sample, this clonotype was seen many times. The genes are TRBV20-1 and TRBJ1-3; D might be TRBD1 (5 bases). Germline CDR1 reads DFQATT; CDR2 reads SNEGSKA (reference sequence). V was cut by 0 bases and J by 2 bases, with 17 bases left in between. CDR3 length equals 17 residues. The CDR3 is CSARDPRQLGTGNTIYF. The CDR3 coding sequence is TGCAGTGCTAGAGATCCTCGACAGTTGGGTACTGGAAACACCATATATTTT.

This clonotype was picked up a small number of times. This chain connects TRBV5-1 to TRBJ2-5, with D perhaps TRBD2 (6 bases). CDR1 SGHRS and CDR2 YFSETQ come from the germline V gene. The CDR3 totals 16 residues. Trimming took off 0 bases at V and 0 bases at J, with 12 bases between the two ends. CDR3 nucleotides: TGCGCCAGCAGCTTGGGGGCTAGCGTGAACCAAGAGACCCAGTACTTC. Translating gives CASSLGASVNQETQYF.

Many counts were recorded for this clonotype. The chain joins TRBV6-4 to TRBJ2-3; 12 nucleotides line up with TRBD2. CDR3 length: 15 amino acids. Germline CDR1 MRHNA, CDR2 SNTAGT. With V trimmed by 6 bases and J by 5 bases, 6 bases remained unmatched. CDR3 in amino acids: CASSETSGGRDTQYF. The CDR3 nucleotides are TGTGCCAGCAGCGAAACTAGCGGGGGGCGAGATACGCAGTATTTT.

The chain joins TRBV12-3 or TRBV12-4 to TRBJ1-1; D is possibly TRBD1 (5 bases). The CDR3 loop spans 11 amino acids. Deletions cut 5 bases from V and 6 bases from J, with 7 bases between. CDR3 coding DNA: TGTGCCAGCAGTCCAGGGTCTGAAGCTTTCTTT. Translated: CASSPGSEAFF.

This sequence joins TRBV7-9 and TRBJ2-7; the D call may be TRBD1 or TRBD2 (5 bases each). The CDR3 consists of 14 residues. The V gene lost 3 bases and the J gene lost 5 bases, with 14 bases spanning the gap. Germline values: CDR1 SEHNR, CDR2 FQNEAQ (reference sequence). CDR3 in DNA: TGTGCCAGCAGCTTCATCGGGGCCGGCCACGAGCAGTACTTC. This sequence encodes CASSFIGAGHEQYF.

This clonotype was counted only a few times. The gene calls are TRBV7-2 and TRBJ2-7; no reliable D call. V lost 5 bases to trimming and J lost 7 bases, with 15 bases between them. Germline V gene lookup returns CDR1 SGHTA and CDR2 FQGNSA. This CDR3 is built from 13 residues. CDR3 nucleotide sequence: TGTGCCAGCAGCACCTACTCCGGGCAAGAGCAGTACTTC. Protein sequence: CASSTYSGQEQYF.

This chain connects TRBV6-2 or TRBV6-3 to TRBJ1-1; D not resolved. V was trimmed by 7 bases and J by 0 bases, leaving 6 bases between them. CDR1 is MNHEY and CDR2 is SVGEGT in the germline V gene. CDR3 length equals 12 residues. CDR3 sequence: CASKRVNTEAFF. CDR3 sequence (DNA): TGTGCCAGCAAAAGGGTGAACACTGAAGCTTTCTTT.

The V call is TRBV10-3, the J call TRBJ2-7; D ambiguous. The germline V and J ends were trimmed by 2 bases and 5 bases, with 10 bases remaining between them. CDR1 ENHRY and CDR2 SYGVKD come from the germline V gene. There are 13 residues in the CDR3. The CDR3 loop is CAISEGYPDEQYF. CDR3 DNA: TGTGCCATCAGTGAGGGTTATCCGGACGAGCAGTACTTC.

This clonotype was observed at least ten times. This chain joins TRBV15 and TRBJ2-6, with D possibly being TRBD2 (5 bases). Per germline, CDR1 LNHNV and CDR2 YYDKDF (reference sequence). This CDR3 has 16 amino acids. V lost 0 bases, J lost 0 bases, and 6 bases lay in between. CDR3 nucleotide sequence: TGTGCCACCAGCAGAGAACGGGACTCTGGGGCCAACGTCCTGACTTTC. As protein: CATSRERDSGANVLTF. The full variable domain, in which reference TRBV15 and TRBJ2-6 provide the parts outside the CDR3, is DAMVIQNPRYQVTQFGKPVTLSCSQTLNHNVMYWYQQKSSQAPKLLFHYYDKDFNNEADTPDNFQSRRPNTSFCFLDIRSPGLGDTAMYLCATSRERDSGANVLTFGAGSRLTVL.

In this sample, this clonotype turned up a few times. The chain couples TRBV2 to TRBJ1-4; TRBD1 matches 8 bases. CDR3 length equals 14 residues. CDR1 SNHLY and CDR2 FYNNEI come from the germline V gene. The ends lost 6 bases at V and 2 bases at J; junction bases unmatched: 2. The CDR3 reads CASRRQGTNEKLFF. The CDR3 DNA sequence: TGTGCCAGCAGGCGACAGGGGACTAATGAAAAACTGTTTTTT.

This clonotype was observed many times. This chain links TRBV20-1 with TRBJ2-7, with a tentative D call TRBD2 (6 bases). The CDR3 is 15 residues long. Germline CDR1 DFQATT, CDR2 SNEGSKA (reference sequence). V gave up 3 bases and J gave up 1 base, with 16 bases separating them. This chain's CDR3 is CSARAPLAGSYEQYF. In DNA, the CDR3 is TGCAGTGCTAGGGCCCCGCTCGCGGGGTCCTACGAGCAGTACTTC.

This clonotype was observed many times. The CDR3 loop reads CASSGLAGNTGELFF. CDR3 bases: TGTGCCAGCAGCGGACTAGCCGGGAACACCGGGGAGCTGTTTTTT. The V call is TRBV2, the J call TRBJ2-2; 8 nucleotides match TRBD2. Germline loops: CDR1 SNHLY, CDR2 FYNNEI. The V gene end was trimmed by 6 bases and the J gene end by 1 base; junction bases not matched to a gene: 4. There are 15 residues in the CDR3.

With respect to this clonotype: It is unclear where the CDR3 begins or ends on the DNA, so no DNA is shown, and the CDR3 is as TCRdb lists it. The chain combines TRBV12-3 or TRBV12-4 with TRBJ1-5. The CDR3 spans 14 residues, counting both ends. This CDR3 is CASSFGPGNQPQHF.

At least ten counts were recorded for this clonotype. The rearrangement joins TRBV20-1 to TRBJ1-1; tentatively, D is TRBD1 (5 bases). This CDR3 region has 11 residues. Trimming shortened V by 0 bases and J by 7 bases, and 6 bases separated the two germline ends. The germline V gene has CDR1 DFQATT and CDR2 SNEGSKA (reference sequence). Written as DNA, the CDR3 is TGCAGTGCTAGAGAAGACAGTGAAGCTTTCTTT. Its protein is CSAREDSEAFF.